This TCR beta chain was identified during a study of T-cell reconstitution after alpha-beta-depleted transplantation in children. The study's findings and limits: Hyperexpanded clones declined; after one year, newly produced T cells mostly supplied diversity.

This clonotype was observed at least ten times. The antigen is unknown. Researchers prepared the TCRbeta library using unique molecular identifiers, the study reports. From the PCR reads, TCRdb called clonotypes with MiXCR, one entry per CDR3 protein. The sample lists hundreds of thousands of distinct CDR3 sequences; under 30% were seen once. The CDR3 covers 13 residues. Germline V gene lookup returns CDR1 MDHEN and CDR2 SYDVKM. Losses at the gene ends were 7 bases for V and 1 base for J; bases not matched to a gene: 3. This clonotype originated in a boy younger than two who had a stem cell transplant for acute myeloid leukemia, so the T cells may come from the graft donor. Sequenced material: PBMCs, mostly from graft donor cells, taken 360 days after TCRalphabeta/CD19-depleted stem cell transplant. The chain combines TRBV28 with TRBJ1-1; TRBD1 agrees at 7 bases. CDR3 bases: TGTGCCAGCATCCCAGGGGGGAACACTGAAGCTTTCTTT. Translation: CASIPGGNTEAFF.